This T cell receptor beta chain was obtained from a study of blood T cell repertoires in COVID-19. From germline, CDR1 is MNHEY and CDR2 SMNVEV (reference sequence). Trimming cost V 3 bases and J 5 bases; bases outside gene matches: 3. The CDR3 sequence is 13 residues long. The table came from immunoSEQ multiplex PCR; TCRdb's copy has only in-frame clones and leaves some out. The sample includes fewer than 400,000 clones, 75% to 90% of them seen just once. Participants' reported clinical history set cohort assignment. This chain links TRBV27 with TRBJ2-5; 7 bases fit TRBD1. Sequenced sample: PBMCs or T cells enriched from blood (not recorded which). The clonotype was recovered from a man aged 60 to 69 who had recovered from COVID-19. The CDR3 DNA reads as TGTGCCAGCAGTTTCCGAGGGGGCGAGACCCAGTACTTC. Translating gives CASSFRGGETQYF.